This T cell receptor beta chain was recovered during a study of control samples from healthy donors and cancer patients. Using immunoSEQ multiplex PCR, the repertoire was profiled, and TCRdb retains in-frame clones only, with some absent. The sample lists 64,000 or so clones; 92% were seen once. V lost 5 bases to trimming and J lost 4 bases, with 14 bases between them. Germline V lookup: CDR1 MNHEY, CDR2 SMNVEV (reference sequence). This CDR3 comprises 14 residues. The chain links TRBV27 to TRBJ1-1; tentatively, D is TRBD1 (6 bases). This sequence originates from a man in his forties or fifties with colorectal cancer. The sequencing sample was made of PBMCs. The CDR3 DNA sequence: TGTGCCAGCAGTACCCTAGGGGGGCTCACTGAAGCTTTCTTT. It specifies CASSTLGGLTEAFF.